A selection of T cell receptor beta chains follows, all from one sample in a study of blood T cell repertoires in COVID-19. The table came from immunoSEQ multiplex PCR; TCRdb's copy has only in-frame clones and leaves some out. The sample gives some 150,000 clones, about 80% of which show up once; 1.6% is in the top ten. The sequenced sample was PBMCs or T cells enriched from blood (not recorded which). Receptor source: a woman aged 18-29 years who had been exposed to COVID-19. Each CDR3 is given with its conserved first and last residue. The D gene is left open where the match is weak. The size field is filled for only some rows; it gives once, few, many or a size class.

d_call,j_call,clone_size,v_call,cdr3_aa,cdr3_nt
NA,TRBJ2-7,NA,TRBV28,CASSLGLGHYYEQYF,TGTGCCAGCAGCCTAGGCCTCGGACATTACTACGAGCAGTACTTC
TRBD2,TRBJ2-1,NA,TRBV18,CASSRGGAPEQFF,TGTGCCAGCTCCCGGGGGGGGGCCCCTGAGCAGTTCTTC
NA,TRBJ2-7,NA,TRBV19,CASSARRGSTYEQYF,TGTGCCAGTAGTGCTAGACGCGGTTCAACCTACGAGCAGTACTTC
NA,TRBJ1-2,NA,TRBV27,CASSSNSYGYTF,TGTGCCAGCAGTTCTAACAGCTATGGCTACACCTTC
TRBD1,TRBJ1-4,NA,TRBV11-2,CASTKHGTAEESKKLFF,TGTGCCAGCACCAAACACGGGACAGCCGAGGAAAGTAAAAAACTGTTTTTT
NA,TRBJ1-5,NA,TRBV6-5,CASTGLGQPQHF,TGTGCCAGCACAGGGTTGGGGCAGCCCCAGCATTTT
TRBD1,TRBJ1-4,NA,TRBV28,CASSLFRGDEKLFF,TGTGCCAGCAGTTTATTCAGGGGGGATGAAAAACTGTTTTTT
TRBD1,TRBJ2-7,NA,TRBV28,CASRRRQGTGGQYF,TGTGCCAGCAGACGGAGACAGGGTACAGGTGGGCAGTACTTC
NA,TRBJ2-3,NA,TRBV12-5,CASGLLVTDTQYF,TGTGCTAGTGGTTTGCTCGTCACAGATACGCAGTATTTT
TRBD1,TRBJ2-7,NA,TRBV7-9,CASSLFSGQAYEQYF,TGTGCCAGCAGCTTATTTTCGGGACAGGCCTACGAGCAGTACTTC
NA,TRBJ1-3,NA,TRBV28,CASSPQTAGNTIYF,TGTGCCAGCAGCCCCCAGACAGCTGGAAACACCATATATTTT
TRBD2,TRBJ2-7,NA,TRBV20-1,CSGWGGYEQYF,TGCAGTGGCTGGGGGGGCTACGAGCAGTACTTC
TRBD1,TRBJ1-2,NA,TRBV7-6,CASSDRGGYTF,TGTGCCAGCAGTGACAGGGGAGGCTACACCTTC
NA,TRBJ1-5,NA,TRBV7-8,CASSLEAGKFQPQHF,TGTGCCAGCAGCTTAGAGGCAGGGAAGTTCCAGCCCCAGCATTTT
NA,TRBJ2-5,NA,TRBV15,CATSRVGTGQETQYF,TGTGCCACCAGCAGAGTCGGTACAGGCCAAGAGACCCAGTACTTC
TRBD1,TRBJ2-3,NA,TRBV7-9,CASSLGDRGSDTQYF,TGTGCCAGCAGCTTAGGGGACAGGGGGTCAGATACGCAGTATTTT
NA,TRBJ2-7,NA,TRBV7-2,CASSHVEGAGEQYF,TGTGCCAGCAGCCATGTTGAGGGAGCAGGCGAGCAGTACTTC
TRBD1,TRBJ2-2,once,TRBV7-3,CASSLRPTGSGNTGELFF,TGTGCCAGCAGCTTAAGGCCGACAGGGTCAGGGAACACCGGGGAGCTGTTTTTT
NA,TRBJ1-2,NA,TRBV7-9,CASSETALYGYTF,TGTGCCAGCAGCGAGACAGCACTTTATGGCTACACCTTC
NA,TRBJ1-2,NA,TRBV3-1/TRBV3-2,CASSQGLGAGYGYTF,TGTGCCAGCAGCCAAGGTCTAGGGGCCGGGTATGGCTACACCTTC
NA,TRBJ2-5,once,TRBV4-1,CASSQDSGTRGTQYF,TGCGCCAGCAGCCAAGATAGTGGGACTCGAGGGACCCAGTACTTC
NA,TRBJ1-4,NA,TRBV9,CASSNPGRGMEKLFF,TGTGCCAGCAGCAACCCGGGTCGGGGGATGGAAAAACTGTTTTTT
TRBD2,TRBJ2-7,NA,TRBV3-1/TRBV3-2,CASSRASGGSYEQYF,TGTGCCAGCAGCCGAGCTAGCGGGGGCTCCTACGAGCAGTACTTC
TRBD2,TRBJ2-1,NA,TRBV18,CASSQLAGIYNEQFF,TGTGCCAGCTCACAGCTAGCGGGAATCTACAATGAGCAGTTCTTC
TRBD1,TRBJ1-6,few,TRBV30,CAWDGTGTTYNSPLHF,TGTGCCTGGGACGGGACAGGGACGACCTATAATTCACCCCTCCACTTT
TRBD2,TRBJ2-7,NA,TRBV11-1,CASSLASRLAGPYEQYF,TGTGCCAGCAGCTTAGCATCCAGACTAGCGGGACCCTACGAGCAGTACTTC